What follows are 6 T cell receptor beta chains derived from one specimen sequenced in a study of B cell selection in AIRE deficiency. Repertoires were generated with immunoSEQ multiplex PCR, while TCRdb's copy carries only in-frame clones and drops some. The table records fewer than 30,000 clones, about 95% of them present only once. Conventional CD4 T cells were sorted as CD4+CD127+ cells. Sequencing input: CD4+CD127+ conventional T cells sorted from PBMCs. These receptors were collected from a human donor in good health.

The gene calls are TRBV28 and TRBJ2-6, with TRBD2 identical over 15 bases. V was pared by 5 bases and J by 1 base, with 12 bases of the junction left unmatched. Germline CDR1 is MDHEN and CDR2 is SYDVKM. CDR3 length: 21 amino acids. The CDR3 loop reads CASSPPGLAGGLGSGANVLTF. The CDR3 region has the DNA TGTGCCAGCAGTCCCCCGGGACTAGCGGGGGGCCTCGGATCTGGGGCCAACGTCCTGACTTTC.

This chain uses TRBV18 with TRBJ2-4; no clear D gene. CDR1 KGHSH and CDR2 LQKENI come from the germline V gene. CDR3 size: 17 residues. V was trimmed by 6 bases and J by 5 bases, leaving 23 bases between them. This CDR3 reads CASSSSLGKGSENIQYF. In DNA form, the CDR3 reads TGTGCCAGCTCGTCCTCCCTTGGCAAAGGATCCGAAAACATTCAGTACTTC.

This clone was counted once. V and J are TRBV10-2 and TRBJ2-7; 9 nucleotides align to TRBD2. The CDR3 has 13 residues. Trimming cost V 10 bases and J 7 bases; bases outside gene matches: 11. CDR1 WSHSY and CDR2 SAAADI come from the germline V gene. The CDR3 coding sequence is TGCGCCACCGACCTTAGCGGGAGCGGGGAGCAGTACTTC. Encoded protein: CATDLSGSGEQYF.

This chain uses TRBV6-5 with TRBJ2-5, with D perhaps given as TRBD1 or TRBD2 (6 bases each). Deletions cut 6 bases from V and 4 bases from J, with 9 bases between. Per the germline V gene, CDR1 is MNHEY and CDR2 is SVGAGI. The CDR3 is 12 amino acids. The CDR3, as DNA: TGTGCCAGCAGCTCGGGGGCAGAGACCCAGTACTTC. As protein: CASSSGAETQYF.

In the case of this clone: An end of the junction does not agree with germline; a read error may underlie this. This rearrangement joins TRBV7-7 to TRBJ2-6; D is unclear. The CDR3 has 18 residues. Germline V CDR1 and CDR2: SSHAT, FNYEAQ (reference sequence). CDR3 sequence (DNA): TGTGCCAGCAGCCTCGTTAGTAAGGCCACAAAGTCGGGCCAACGTCCTGACTTC. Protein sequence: CASSLVSKATKSGQRPDF.

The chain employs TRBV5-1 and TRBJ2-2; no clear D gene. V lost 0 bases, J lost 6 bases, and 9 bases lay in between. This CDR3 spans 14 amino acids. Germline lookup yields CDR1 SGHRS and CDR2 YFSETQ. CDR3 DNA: TGCGCCAGCAGCTTGGGTAGCTACTCCGGGGAGCTGTTTTTT. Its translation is CASSLGSYSGELFF.